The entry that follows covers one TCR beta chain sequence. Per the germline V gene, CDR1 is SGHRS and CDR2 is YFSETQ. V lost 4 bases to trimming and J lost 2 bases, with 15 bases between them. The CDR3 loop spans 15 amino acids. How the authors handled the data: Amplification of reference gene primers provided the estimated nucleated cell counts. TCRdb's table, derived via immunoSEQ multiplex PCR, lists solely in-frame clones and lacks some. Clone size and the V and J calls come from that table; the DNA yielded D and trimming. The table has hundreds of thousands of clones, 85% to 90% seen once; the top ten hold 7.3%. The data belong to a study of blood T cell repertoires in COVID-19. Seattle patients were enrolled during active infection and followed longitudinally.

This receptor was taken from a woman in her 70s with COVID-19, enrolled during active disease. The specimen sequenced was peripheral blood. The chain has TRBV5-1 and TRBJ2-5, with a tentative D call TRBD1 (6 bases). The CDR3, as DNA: TGCGCCAGCAGCGTGGGGGCTGGTCCACAAGAGACCCAGTACTTC. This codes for CASSVGAGPQETQYF.